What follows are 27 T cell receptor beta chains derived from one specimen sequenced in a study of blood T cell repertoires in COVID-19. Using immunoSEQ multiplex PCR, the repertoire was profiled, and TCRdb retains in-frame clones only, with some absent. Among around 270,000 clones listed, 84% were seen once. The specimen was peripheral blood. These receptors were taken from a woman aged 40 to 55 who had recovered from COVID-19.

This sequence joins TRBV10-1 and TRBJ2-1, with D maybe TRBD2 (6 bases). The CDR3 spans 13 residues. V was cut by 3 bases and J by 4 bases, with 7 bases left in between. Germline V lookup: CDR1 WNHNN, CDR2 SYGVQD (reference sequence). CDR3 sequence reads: CASSDGGYNEQFF. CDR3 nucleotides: TGCGCCAGCAGTGACGGGGGTTACAATGAGCAGTTCTTC.

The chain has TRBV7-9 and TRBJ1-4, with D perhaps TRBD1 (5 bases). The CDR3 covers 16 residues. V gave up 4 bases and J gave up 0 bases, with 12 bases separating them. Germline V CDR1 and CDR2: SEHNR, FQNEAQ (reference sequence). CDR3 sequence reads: CASSSVQDATNEKLFF. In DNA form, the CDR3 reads TGTGCCAGCAGCTCGGTACAGGATGCAACTAATGAAAAACTGTTTTTT.

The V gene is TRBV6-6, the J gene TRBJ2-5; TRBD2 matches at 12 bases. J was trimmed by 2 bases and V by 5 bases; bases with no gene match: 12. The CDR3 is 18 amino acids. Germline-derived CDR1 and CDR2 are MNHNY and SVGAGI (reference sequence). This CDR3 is CASSPPRTSGVPQETQYF. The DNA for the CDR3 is TGTGCCAGCAGTCCCCCCCGGACTAGCGGGGTTCCACAAGAGACCCAGTACTTC.

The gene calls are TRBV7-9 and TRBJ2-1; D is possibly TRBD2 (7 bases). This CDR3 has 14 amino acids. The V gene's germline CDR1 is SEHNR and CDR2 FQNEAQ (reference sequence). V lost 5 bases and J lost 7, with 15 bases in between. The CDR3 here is CASSRLGGVNEQFF. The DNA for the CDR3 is TGTGCCAGCAGCCGACTAGGGGGGGTGAATGAGCAGTTCTTC.

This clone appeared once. CDR3: CASGTISSYEQYF. CDR3 bases: TGCGCCAGCGGGACTATAAGCTCCTACGAGCAGTACTTC. This chain uses TRBV5-1 with TRBJ2-7; 7 nucleotides align to TRBD2. Germline V gene data show CDR1 as SGHRS and CDR2 as YFSETQ. This CDR3 spans 13 amino acids. J was trimmed by 0 bases and V by 7 bases; bases with no gene match: 4. The full variable domain, its missing parts supplied by reference TRBV5-1 and TRBJ2-7, is KAGVTQTPRYLIKTRGQQVTLSCSPISGHRSVSWYQQTPGQGLQFLFEYFSETQRNKGNFPGRFSGRQFSNSRSEMNVSTLELGDSALYLCASGTISSYEQYFGPGTRLTVT.

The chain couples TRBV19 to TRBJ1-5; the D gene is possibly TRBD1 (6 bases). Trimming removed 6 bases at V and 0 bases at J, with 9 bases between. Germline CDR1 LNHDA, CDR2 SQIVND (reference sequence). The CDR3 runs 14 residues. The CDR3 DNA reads TGTGCCAGTAGGGGGGACATTAGCAATCAGCCCCAGCATTTT. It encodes CASRGDISNQPQHF.

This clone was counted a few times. CDR3 sequence: CAWSTPRVLNSPLHF. In nucleotides, the CDR3 is TGTGCCTGGAGTACCCCCCGCGTACTAAATTCACCCCTCCACTTT. This chain uses TRBV30 with TRBJ1-6, with D uncertain. Germline assignment: CDR1 GTSNPN and CDR2 SVGIG (reference sequence). Trimming took off 2 bases at V and 7 bases at J, with 15 bases between the two ends. The CDR3 contains 15 residues.

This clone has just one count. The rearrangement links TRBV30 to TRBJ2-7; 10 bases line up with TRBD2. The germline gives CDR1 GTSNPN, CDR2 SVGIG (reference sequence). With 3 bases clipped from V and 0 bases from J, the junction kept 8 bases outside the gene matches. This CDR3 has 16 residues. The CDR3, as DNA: TGTGCCTGGAGATATGGGGCTAGCGGGGGCTCCTACGAGCAGTACTTC. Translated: CAWRYGASGGSYEQYF.

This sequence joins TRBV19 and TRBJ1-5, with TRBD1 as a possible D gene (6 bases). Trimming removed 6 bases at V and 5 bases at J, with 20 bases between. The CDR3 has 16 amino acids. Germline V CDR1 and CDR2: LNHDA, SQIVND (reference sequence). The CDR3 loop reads CASRQNYGGLDQPQHF. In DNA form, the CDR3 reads TGTGCCAGTAGACAAAACTACGGGGGGCTAGATCAGCCCCAGCATTTT.

CDR3 residues: CASSFGTSGGYTGELFF. For the CDR3, the DNA is TGTGCCAGCAGCTTCGGGACTAGCGGGGGGTACACCGGGGAGCTGTTTTTT. The V call is TRBV7-9, the J call TRBJ2-2, with 15 positions matching TRBD2. CDR1 and CDR2 from the germline V gene are SEHNR and FQNEAQ (reference sequence). Unmatched junction bases numbered 2, after V lost 3 bases and J lost 3 bases. This CDR3 comprises 17 residues.

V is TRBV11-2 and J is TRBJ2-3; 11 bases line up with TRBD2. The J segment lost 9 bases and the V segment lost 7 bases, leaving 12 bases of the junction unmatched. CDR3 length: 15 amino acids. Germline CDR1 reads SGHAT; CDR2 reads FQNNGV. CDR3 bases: TGTGCCAGCAAGTCGGATCTAGCGGGGGGAGAAACGCAGTATTTT. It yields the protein CASKSDLAGGETQYF.

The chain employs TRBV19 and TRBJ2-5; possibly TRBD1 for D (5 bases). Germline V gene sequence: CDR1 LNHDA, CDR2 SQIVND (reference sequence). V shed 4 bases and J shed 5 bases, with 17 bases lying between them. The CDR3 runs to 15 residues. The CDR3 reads CASSTHQQGRETQYF. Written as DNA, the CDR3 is TGTGCCAGTAGTACACACCAGCAGGGCAGGGAGACCCAGTACTTC. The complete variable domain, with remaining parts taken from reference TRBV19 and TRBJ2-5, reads DGGITQSPKYLFRKEGQNVTLSCEQNLNHDAMYWYRQDPGQGLRLIYYSQIVNDFQKGDIAEGYSVSREKKESFPLTVTSAQKNPTAFYLCASSTHQQGRETQYFGPGTRLLVL.

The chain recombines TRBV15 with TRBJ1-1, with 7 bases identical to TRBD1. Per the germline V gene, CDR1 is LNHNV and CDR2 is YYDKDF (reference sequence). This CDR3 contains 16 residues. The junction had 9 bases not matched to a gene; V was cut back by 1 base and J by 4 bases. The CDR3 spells CATSRGQTGSGTEAFF. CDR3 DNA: TGTGCCACCAGCAGAGGCCAGACAGGGTCTGGCACTGAAGCTTTCTTT.

The CDR3 spells CASNRDRGNQPQHF. Written as DNA, the CDR3 is TGTGCCAGCAACCGGGACAGGGGCAATCAGCCCCAGCATTTT. The rearrangement links TRBV2 to TRBJ1-5, with 9 bases lining up with TRBD1. The length of the CDR3 is 14 residues. V lost 7 bases, J lost 2 bases, and 3 bases stayed unmatched. CDR1 and CDR2 from the germline V gene are SNHLY and FYNNEI. The full variable domain, rest sourced from reference TRBV2 and TRBJ1-5, is EPEVTQTPSHQVTQMGQEVILRCVPISNHLYFYWYRQILGQKVEFLVSFYNNEISEKSEIFDDQFSVERPDGSNFTLKIRSTKLEDSAMYFCASNRDRGNQPQHFGDGTRLSIL.

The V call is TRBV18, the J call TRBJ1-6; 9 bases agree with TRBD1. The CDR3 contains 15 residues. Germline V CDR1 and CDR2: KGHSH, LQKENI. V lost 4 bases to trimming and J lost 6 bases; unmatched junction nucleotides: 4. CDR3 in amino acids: CASSRLGQGNSPLHF. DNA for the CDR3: TGTGCCAGCTCACGACTGGGACAGGGTAATTCACCCCTCCACTTT.

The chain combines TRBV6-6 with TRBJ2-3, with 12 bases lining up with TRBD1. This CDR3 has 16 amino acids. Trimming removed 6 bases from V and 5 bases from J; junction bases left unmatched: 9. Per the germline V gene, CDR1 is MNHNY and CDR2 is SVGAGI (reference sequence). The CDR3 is CASRQPWDRGQDTQYF. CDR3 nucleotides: TGTGCCAGCAGACAGCCTTGGGACAGGGGGCAAGATACGCAGTATTTT.

CDR3 bases: TGCGCCAGCAGCTTGGAGGGGCGTAATGGCTACACCTTC. It is translated as CASSLEGRNGYTF. The V call is TRBV5-1, the J call TRBJ1-2; D is perhaps TRBD1 (5 bases). Trimming took off 0 bases at V and 6 bases at J, with 9 bases between the two ends. Germline loops: CDR1 SGHRS, CDR2 YFSETQ. The CDR3 contains 13 residues.

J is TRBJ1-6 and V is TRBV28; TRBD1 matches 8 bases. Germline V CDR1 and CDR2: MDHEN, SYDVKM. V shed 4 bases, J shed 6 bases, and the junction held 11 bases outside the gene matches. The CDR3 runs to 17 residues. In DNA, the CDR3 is TGTGCCAGCAGTTCCGCAGGGGGCATTACGAGTAATTCACCCCTCCACTTT. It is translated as CASSSAGGITSNSPLHF.

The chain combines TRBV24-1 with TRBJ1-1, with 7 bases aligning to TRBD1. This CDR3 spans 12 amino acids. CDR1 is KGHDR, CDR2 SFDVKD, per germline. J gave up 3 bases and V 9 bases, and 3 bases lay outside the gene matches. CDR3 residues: CATSGQDTEAFF. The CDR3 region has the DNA TGTGCCACCTCAGGACAGGACACTGAAGCTTTCTTT.

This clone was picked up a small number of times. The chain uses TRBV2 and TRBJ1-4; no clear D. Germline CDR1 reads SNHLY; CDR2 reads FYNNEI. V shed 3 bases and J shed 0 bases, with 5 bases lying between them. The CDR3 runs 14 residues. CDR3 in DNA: TGTGCCAGCAGTGAGAGAGCAACTAATGAAAAACTGTTTTTT. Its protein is CASSERATNEKLFF.

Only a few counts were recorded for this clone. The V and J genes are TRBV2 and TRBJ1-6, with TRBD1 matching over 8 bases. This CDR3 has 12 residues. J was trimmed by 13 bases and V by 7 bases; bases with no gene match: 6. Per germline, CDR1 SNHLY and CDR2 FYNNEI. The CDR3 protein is CASIDRGGPLHF. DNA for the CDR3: TGTGCCAGCATCGACAGGGGAGGTCCCCTCCACTTT.

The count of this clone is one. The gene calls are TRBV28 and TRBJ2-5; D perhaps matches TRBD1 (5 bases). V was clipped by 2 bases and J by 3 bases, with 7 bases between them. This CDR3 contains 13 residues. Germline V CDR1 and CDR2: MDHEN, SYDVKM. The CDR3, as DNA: TGTGCCAGCAGTTTAATACAGGAAGAGACCCAGTACTTC. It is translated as CASSLIQEETQYF.

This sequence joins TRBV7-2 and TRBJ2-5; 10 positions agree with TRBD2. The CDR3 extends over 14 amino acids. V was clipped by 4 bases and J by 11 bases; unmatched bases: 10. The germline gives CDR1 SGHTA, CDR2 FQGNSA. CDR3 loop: CASSSGASGGQQYF. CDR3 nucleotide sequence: TGTGCCAGCAGCTCTGGGGCTAGCGGGGGCCAACAGTACTTC.

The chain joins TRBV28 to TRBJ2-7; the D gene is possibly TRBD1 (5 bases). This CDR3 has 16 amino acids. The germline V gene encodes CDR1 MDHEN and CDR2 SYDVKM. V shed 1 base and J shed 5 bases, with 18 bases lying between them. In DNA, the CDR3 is TGTGCCAGCAGTTTATCAGGGTATAGGATCTCGAACGAGCAGTACTTC. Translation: CASSLSGYRISNEQYF.

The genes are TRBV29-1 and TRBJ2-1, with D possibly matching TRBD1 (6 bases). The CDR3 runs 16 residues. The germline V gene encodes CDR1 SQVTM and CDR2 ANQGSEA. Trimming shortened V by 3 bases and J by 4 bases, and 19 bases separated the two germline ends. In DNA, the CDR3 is TGCAGCGTTGAGGCCAGGACAGCCGGGCCTTACAATGAGCAGTTCTTC. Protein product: CSVEARTAGPYNEQFF.

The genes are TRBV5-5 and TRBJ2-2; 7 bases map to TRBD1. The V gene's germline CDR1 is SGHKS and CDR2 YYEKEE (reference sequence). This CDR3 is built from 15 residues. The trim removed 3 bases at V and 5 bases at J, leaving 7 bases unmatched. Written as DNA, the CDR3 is TGTGCCAGCAGCTCGGGACAGAGCCTTACCGGGGAGCTGTTTTTT. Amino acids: CASSSGQSLTGELFF.

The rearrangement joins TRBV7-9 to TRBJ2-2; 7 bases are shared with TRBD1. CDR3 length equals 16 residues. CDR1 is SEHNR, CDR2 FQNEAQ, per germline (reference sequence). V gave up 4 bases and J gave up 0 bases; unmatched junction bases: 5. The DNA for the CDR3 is TGTGCCAGCAGCTCACCGACAGGGTCGAACACCGGGGAGCTGTTTTTT. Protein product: CASSSPTGSNTGELFF.